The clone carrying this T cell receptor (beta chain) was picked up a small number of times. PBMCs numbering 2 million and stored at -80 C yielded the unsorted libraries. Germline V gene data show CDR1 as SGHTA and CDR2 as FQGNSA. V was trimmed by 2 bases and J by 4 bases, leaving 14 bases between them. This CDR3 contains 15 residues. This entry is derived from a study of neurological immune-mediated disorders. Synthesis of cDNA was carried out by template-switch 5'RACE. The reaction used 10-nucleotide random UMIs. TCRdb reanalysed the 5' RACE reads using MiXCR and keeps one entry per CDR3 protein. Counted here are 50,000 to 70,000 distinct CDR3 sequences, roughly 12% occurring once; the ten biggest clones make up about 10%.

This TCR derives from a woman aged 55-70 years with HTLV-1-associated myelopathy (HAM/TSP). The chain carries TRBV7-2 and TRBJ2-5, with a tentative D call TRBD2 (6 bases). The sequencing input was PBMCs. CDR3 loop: CASSLSGRGSETQYF. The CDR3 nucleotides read TGTGCCAGCAGCTTATCAGGCCGGGGGTCAGAGACCCAGTACTTC.